This TCR beta chain was sequenced for a study of blood T cell repertoires in COVID-19. On the study more broadly: T cells, B-cell-depleted T cells, or PBMCs provided the cDNA or gDNA that served as material.

Original processing methods: Researchers report that nucleated cell counts were estimated from reference gene primer amplification. The table came from immunoSEQ multiplex PCR; TCRdb's copy has only in-frame clones and leaves some out. V and J calls and clone size are those listed in that table; D and trimming were worked out from the DNA. The sample contains about 210,000 clones, 80% of which appear only once. Germline CDR1 and CDR2: SGHTA and FQGTGA. There are 13 residues in the CDR3. J lost 7 bases, V lost 6 bases, and 6 bases had no gene match. The TCR sequence derives from a man younger than 40 with acute COVID-19. The chain has TRBV7-3 and TRBJ1-5, with 7 bases matching TRBD1. The material sequenced was PBMCs or T cells enriched from blood (not recorded which). For the CDR3, the DNA is TGTGCCAGCAGTGAGGGGGCTCGGCAGCCCCAGCATTTT. Translated, it gives CASSEGARQPQHF.